The 20 T cell receptor beta chains in this list originate from one sample, sequenced in a study of early T cells in non-severe SARS-CoV-2 infection. MiXCR, applied by TCRdb to the 5' RACE reads, yields one record per CDR3 protein. This table has around 76,000 distinct CDR3 sequences, roughly 14% appearing once. The sample here was whole blood, taken at baseline. These receptors were obtained from an adult who was a healthcare worker with PCR-confirmed SARS-CoV-2 infection or an uninfected control (not recorded which).

The J gene is TRBJ2-3, the V gene TRBV30; 7 positions match TRBD1. The V segment lost 2 bases and the J segment 1 base; nucleotides outside the gene matches: 6. The CDR3 sequence is 15 residues long. Per the germline V gene, CDR1 is GTSNPN and CDR2 is SVGIG (reference sequence). The CDR3 loop reads CAWSKGARGTDTQYF. CDR3 in DNA: TGTGCCTGGAGTAAGGGGGCGCGGGGCACAGATACGCAGTATTTT.

This clonotype was counted at least ten times. V and J are TRBV3-1 and TRBJ1-4; TRBD1 matches at 7 bases. The junction had 4 bases not matched to a gene; V was cut back by 4 bases and J by 5 bases. The CDR3 loop spans 14 amino acids. CDR1 LGHDT and CDR2 YNNKEL come from the germline V gene (reference sequence). CDR3 nucleotide sequence: TGTGCCAGCAGCCGGGGACAGTTAAATGAAAAACTGTTTTTT. This translates into CASSRGQLNEKLFF.

The chain uses TRBV6-5 and TRBJ2-7; D gene ambiguous. Per germline, CDR1 MNHEY and CDR2 SVGAGI. V lost 7 bases and J 7 bases, leaving 8 bases between the germline ends. The CDR3 is made up of 10 amino acids. Written as DNA, the CDR3 is TGTGCCAGCAAGGCCAGAGAGCAGTACTTC. Encoded protein: CASKAREQYF.

This clonotype has a handful of counts. The chain couples TRBV7-9 to TRBJ1-2; D unresolved. There are 14 residues in the CDR3. Germline lookup yields CDR1 SEHNR and CDR2 FQNEAQ (reference sequence). Deletions cut 5 bases from V and 6 bases from J, with 16 bases between. The CDR3 nucleotides read TGTGCCAGCAGCCCCCTGTGGGTTCTCAATGGCTACACCTTC. It translates to CASSPLWVLNGYTF.

This chain joins TRBV28 and TRBJ2-1; D perhaps matches TRBD2 (6 bases). V was trimmed by 3 bases and J by 0 bases, leaving 12 bases between them. Germline assignment: CDR1 MDHEN and CDR2 SYDVKM. This CDR3 contains 16 residues. The CDR3 nucleotides are TGTGCCAGCAGTTTCCGCGGAGGGCCCTCCTACAATGAGCAGTTCTTC. Protein sequence: CASSFRGGPSYNEQFF.

This clonotype was recorded a few times. This chain uses TRBV29-1 with TRBJ2-6; 7 bases align to TRBD1. Germline CDR1 is SQVTM and CDR2 is ANQGSEA. The CDR3 is made up of 16 amino acids. With V trimmed by 3 bases and J by 0 bases, 5 bases remained unmatched. CDR3 sequence reads: CSVELGQYSGANVLTF. As DNA, the CDR3 is TGCAGCGTTGAGCTGGGACAGTACTCTGGGGCCAACGTCCTGACTTTC. Drawing the rest from reference TRBV29-1 and TRBJ2-6, the complete variable domain is SAVISQKPSRDICQRGTSLTIQCQVDSQVTMMFWYRQQPGQSLTLIATANQGSEATYESGFVIDKFPISRPNLTFSTLTVSNMSPEDSSIYLCSVELGQYSGANVLTFGAGSRLTVL.

In its sample, this clonotype was seen a few times. V is TRBV27 and J is TRBJ2-1, with TRBD2 matching over 8 bases. The CDR3 sequence is 16 residues long. The germline CDR1 and CDR2 sequences are MNHEY and SMNVEV (reference sequence). The junction had 6 bases not matched to a gene; V was cut back by 4 bases and J by 1 base. This chain's CDR3 is CASSSVIAGSYNEQFF. In DNA form, the CDR3 reads TGTGCCAGCAGTTCGGTCATAGCGGGATCCTACAATGAGCAGTTCTTC.

The CDR3: CASSFRVRTTEAFF. The CDR3 region has the DNA TGTGCCAGCAGTTTTAGGGTCCGCACGACTGAAGCTTTCTTT. This chain connects TRBV27 to TRBJ1-1; D remains ambiguous. V lost 3 bases to trimming and J lost 5 bases, with 13 bases between them. The CDR3 has 14 residues. Germline lookup yields CDR1 MNHEY and CDR2 SMNVEV (reference sequence).

CDR3 loop: CASSRYVNTEAFF. The CDR3, as DNA: TGTGCCAGCAGTCGATACGTGAACACTGAAGCTTTCTTT. V usage is TRBV27 and J usage is TRBJ1-1; no firm D call. V gave up 5 bases and J gave up 0 bases, with 7 bases separating them. Per the germline V gene, CDR1 is MNHEY and CDR2 is SMNVEV (reference sequence). The CDR3 length is 13 residues.

This clonotype has a handful of counts. The J gene is TRBJ1-2, the V gene TRBV9, with D uncertain. Germline V gives CDR1 SGDLS, CDR2 YYNGEE. V was shortened by 0 bases and J by 4 bases, with 7 bases between the two germline ends. The CDR3 totals 13 residues. CDR3: CASSVDPSYGYTF. The DNA for the CDR3 is TGTGCCAGCAGCGTAGATCCCAGCTATGGCTACACCTTC.

This clonotype was detected a few times. The chain uses TRBV5-1 and TRBJ1-1; no clear D gene. V lost 0 bases, J lost 0 bases, and 6 bases lay in between. CDR1 and CDR2 (germline): SGHRS, YFSETQ. CDR3 length: 14 amino acids. Written as DNA, the CDR3 is TGCGCCAGCAGCTTGGCTTCCCTGAACACTGAAGCTTTCTTT. It translates to CASSLASLNTEAFF.

This clonotype was counted ten times or more. The rearrangement uses TRBV20-1 and TRBJ2-4; 8 bases agree with TRBD2. In germline, CDR1 is DFQATT, CDR2 SNEGSKA (reference sequence). The CDR3 has 15 residues. V gave up 3 bases and J gave up 4 bases; unmatched junction bases: 8. CDR3 in DNA: TGCAGTGCTAGTCCCAGCGGGAGACGTAAAAACATTCAGTACTTC. Protein sequence: CSASPSGRRKNIQYF.

The chain joins TRBV29-1 to TRBJ2-7; D might be TRBD1 (6 bases). The V end was cut by 5 bases, the J end by 4 bases, with 18 bases between. Germline assignment: CDR1 SQVTM and CDR2 ANQGSEA. This CDR3 spans 14 amino acids. As DNA, the CDR3 is TGCAGCGTTTGGCAGAGGGGACACAATTACGAGCAGTACTTC. Its protein product is CSVWQRGHNYEQYF.

This clonotype has more than one count but fewer than ten. The chain joins TRBV30 to TRBJ2-6; no clear D gene. V was trimmed by 2 bases and J by 4 bases, leaving 6 bases between them. The CDR3 extends over 13 amino acids. CDR1 and CDR2 (germline): GTSNPN, SVGIG (reference sequence). The chain's CDR3 is CAWSLLGANVLTF. The CDR3 DNA follows: TGTGCCTGGAGTTTGTTGGGGGCCAACGTCCTGACTTTC.

The genes are TRBV7-9 and TRBJ1-6; no clear D gene. There are 13 residues in the CDR3. V was shortened by 11 bases and J by 6 bases, with 14 bases between the two germline ends. Germline V gene data show CDR1 as SEHNR and CDR2 as FQNEAQ (reference sequence). CDR3 sequence reads: CASATEINSPLHF. The CDR3 DNA follows: TGTGCCTCGGCGACGGAAATTAATTCACCCCTCCACTTT.

This clonotype has a count of ten or more. The chain links TRBV2 to TRBJ2-1, with D possibly matching TRBD1 (5 bases). This CDR3 comprises 16 residues. The germline V and J ends were trimmed by 7 bases and 6 bases, with 22 bases remaining between them. Germline loops: CDR1 SNHLY, CDR2 FYNNEI. This CDR3 is CASTKNAGNYINEQFF. CDR3 sequence (DNA): TGTGCCAGCACGAAAAATGCAGGGAATTACATCAATGAGCAGTTCTTC.

The chain couples TRBV20-1 to TRBJ1-5, with 7 bases that match TRBD1. The CDR3 is 12 amino acids. The ends lost 5 bases at V and 7 bases at J; junction bases unmatched: 5. Germline-derived CDR1 and CDR2 are DFQATT and SNEGSKA (reference sequence). CDR3 coding DNA: TGCAGTGCTTCAAGGGGGCTGCAGCCCCAGCATTTT. It specifies CSASRGLQPQHF.

V gene TRBV20-1 combines with J gene TRBJ2-5, with 7 bases lining up with TRBD1. Germline-derived CDR1 and CDR2 are DFQATT and SNEGSKA (reference sequence). The junction had 6 bases not matched to a gene; V was cut back by 7 bases and J by 1 base. CDR3 length: 13 residues. CDR3 loop: CSGYRGPQETQYF. The CDR3 nucleotides read TGCAGTGGGTACAGGGGACCCCAAGAGACCCAGTACTTC.

The chain employs TRBV6-2 or TRBV6-3 and TRBJ2-1, with D perhaps given as TRBD1 or TRBD2 (7 bases each). This CDR3 is 12 amino acids long. The germline CDR1 and CDR2 sequences are MNHEY and SVGEGT. With 5 bases removed from V and 15 bases from J, the gap between germline ends came to 17 bases. The CDR3 DNA reads TGTGCCAGCAGTCAGGGGGGGACTTCACGGTTCTTC. Amino acid sequence: CASSQGGTSRFF.

This clonotype appeared many times. V and J are TRBV4-2 and TRBJ1-2; D unclear. The germline V and J ends were trimmed by 0 bases and 5 bases, with 16 bases remaining between them. The germline gives CDR1 LGHNA, CDR2 YNFKEQ. This CDR3 contains 16 residues. The CDR3 sequence: CASSQDSQLRQYGYTF. CDR3 nucleotides: TGTGCCAGCAGCCAAGATTCACAGCTACGTCAGTATGGCTACACCTTC.